Below, 22 T cell receptor beta chains from the same sample are listed, as sequenced in a study of cytomegalovirus exposure and HLA in healthy donors. Primers included in the PCR were 60 Vbeta and 13 Jbeta primers. The repertoire was sequenced with immunoSEQ multiplex PCR; TCRdb's copy has only in-frame clones and lacks some. The data show 100,000 to 120,000 clones, around 80% seen once. The sample taken for sequencing was PBMCs. These TCRs come from a male donor in good health and CMV-seronegative.

The genes are TRBV4-2 and TRBJ2-3; TRBD2 agrees at 10 bases. After removal of 0 bases from V and 5 bases from J, the junction contained 5 bases not matched to a gene. The germline gives CDR1 LGHNA, CDR2 YNFKEQ. This CDR3 region has 16 residues. The CDR3 bases are TGTGCCAGCAGCCAAGACACGGCTAGCGGGAGAGATACGCAGTATTTT. Translation: CASSQDTASGRDTQYF.

This clone came up a few times. The rearrangement links TRBV28 to TRBJ1-2, with D uncertain. CDR3 length equals 13 residues. Germline-derived CDR1 and CDR2 are MDHEN and SYDVKM. Trimming pared 4 bases from V and 3 bases from J, leaving 9 bases between. The CDR3 nucleotides are TGTGCCAGCAGTTCCGAGACACACTATGGCTACACCTTC. Its translation is CASSSETHYGYTF.

The chain recombines TRBV11-2 with TRBJ1-4; D gene unclear. Trimming pared 1 base from V and 10 bases from J, leaving 13 bases between. Germline V gene data show CDR1 as SGHAT and CDR2 as FQNNGV. CDR3 length: 14 residues. This CDR3 reads CASSLVGGPGKLFF. The CDR3 DNA sequence: TGTGCCAGCAGCTTAGTAGGAGGGCCCGGAAAACTGTTTTTT.

The chain joins TRBV5-4 to TRBJ1-1; no definite D call. Germline assignment: CDR1 SGHNT and CDR2 YYREEE (reference sequence). There are 16 residues in the CDR3. V dropped 7 bases and J dropped 0 bases, with 19 bases sitting between them. The CDR3 nucleotides read TGTGCCAGCCCTGGTTTAAGTAGCAGAATGAACACTGAAGCTTTCTTT. This gives the protein CASPGLSSRMNTEAFF.

The count of this clone is one. The chain recombines TRBV27 with TRBJ2-5; the match to TRBD2 covers 8 bases. V lost 5 bases and J lost 5; bases outside the gene matches: 13. This CDR3 contains 16 residues. CDR1 MNHEY and CDR2 SMNVEV come from the germline V gene (reference sequence). CDR3 residues: CASSTLAGGAGETQYF. Here the CDR3 DNA reads TGTGCCAGCAGTACCCTAGCGGGCGGAGCAGGGGAGACCCAGTACTTC.

This rearrangement joins TRBV23-1 to TRBJ2-2; 11 bases map to TRBD2. TRBV23-1 carries the ORF label, with uncertain function. This CDR3 spans 16 amino acids. Losses at the gene ends were 4 bases for V and 4 bases for J; bases not matched to a gene: 5. DNA of the CDR3: TGCGCCAGCAGTCCGGGACTAGCGGAAGGCACCGGGGAGCTGTTTTTT. Translating gives CASSPGLAEGTGELFF.

V is TRBV5-1 and J is TRBJ2-3; TRBD1 aligns across 11 bases. Trimming cost V 4 bases and J 2 bases; bases outside gene matches: 9. Germline values: CDR1 SGHRS, CDR2 YFSETQ. This CDR3 is built from 17 residues. CDR3 bases: TGCGCCAGCAGCCTTGGGACAGGGGGGTTAATCACAGATACGCAGTATTTT. Translated: CASSLGTGGLITDTQYF.

This chain connects TRBV18 to TRBJ1-6; 10 nucleotides agree with TRBD1. The CDR3 extends over 16 amino acids. Losses at the gene ends were 6 bases for V and 9 bases for J; bases not matched to a gene: 11. Germline V gene sequence: CDR1 KGHSH, CDR2 LQKENI. The CDR3: CASSQAQGTGVSPLHF. CDR3 coding DNA: TGTGCCAGCTCCCAGGCCCAGGGGACAGGGGTTTCACCCCTCCACTTT. Variable domain in full (rest from reference TRBV18 and TRBJ1-6): NAGVMQNPRHLVRRRGQEARLRCSPMKGHSHVYWYRQLPEEGLKFMVYLQKENIIDESGMPKERFSAEFPKEGPSILRIQQVVRGDSAAYFCASSQAQGTGVSPLHFGNGTRLTVT.

The chain couples TRBV7-3 to TRBJ2-2; possible D gene TRBD2, 6 bases. Germline V lookup: CDR1 SGHTA, CDR2 FQGTGA. The V gene lost 1 base and the J gene lost 3 bases, with 12 bases spanning the gap. There are 16 residues in the CDR3. The CDR3 DNA is TGTGCCAGCAGCTTAATGGGAGGTCGGGACACCGGGGAGCTGTTTTTT. Translating gives CASSLMGGRDTGELFF.

The chain carries TRBV9 and TRBJ2-1; D is possibly TRBD2 (6 bases). Trimming stripped 5 bases from V and 6 bases from J, with 12 bases between. The CDR3 extends over 13 amino acids. Germline lookup yields CDR1 SGDLS and CDR2 YYNGEE. CDR3 region: CASRGTVGNEQFF. CDR3 bases: TGTGCCAGCAGGGGGACTGTTGGCAATGAGCAGTTCTTC.

V gene TRBV30 combines with J gene TRBJ1-5; D is ambiguous. The V gene's germline CDR1 is GTSNPN and CDR2 SVGIG (reference sequence). This CDR3 region has 12 residues. Trimming cost V 1 base and J 7 bases, with 8 bases left between them. CDR3 in DNA: TGTGCCTGGAGTGGAGGTTTCCAGCCCCAGCATTTT. Protein sequence: CAWSGGFQPQHF.

This clone came up a few times. V usage is TRBV4-1 and J usage is TRBJ1-1; D is unclear. CDR1 and CDR2 (germline): MGHRA, YSYEKL. The CDR3 has 12 amino acids. V lost 4 bases to trimming and J lost 7 bases, with 10 bases between them. CDR3 loop: CASSPDSGEAFF. The CDR3, as DNA: TGCGCCAGCAGCCCAGACTCGGGTGAAGCTTTCTTT.

The rearrangement uses TRBV14 and TRBJ2-5; 7 bases agree with TRBD1. The CDR3 has 15 residues. The trim removed 5 bases at V and 1 base at J, leaving 7 bases unmatched. Germline CDR1 is SGHDN and CDR2 is FVKESK. CDR3 protein: CASSATTGLQETQYF. In nucleotides, the CDR3 is TGTGCCAGCAGCGCCACGACAGGGCTCCAAGAGACCCAGTACTTC.

This chain links TRBV30 with TRBJ2-3; 9 bases align to TRBD2. The ends lost 5 bases at V and 2 bases at J; junction bases unmatched: 2. This CDR3 region has 13 residues. Germline-derived CDR1 and CDR2 are GTSNPN and SVGIG (reference sequence). This CDR3 reads CAWGTSSTDTQYF. The CDR3 DNA reads as TGTGCCTGGGGGACTAGCTCCACAGATACGCAGTATTTT.

The chain links TRBV7-9 to TRBJ1-1; TRBD1 agrees at 7 bases. The J segment lost 5 bases and the V segment lost 7 bases, leaving 4 bases of the junction unmatched. Germline V gene data show CDR1 as SEHNR and CDR2 as FQNEAQ (reference sequence). The CDR3 has 12 residues. The CDR3 protein is CASIWDSTEAFF. CDR3 sequence (DNA): TGTGCCAGCATCTGGGACAGTACTGAAGCTTTCTTT.

The chain has TRBV20-1 and TRBJ2-3; maybe TRBD2 (5 bases). CDR3 length: 11 residues. Germline V gene lookup returns CDR1 DFQATT and CDR2 SNEGSKA (reference sequence). The V end lost 6 bases, the J end lost 5 bases, and 9 bases lay between the germline ends. The CDR3: CSALLGDTQYF. The CDR3, as DNA: TGCAGTGCGCTACTAGGAGATACGCAGTATTTT.

This clone was seen just once. CDR3 bases: TGTGCCAGCAGCCCTACTCCGGGACAGGGGTTTGGCTACACCTTC. It translates to CASSPTPGQGFGYTF. This rearrangement joins TRBV7-2 to TRBJ1-2; TRBD1 matches 10 bases. The CDR3 is 15 residues long. The trim removed 5 bases at V and 7 bases at J, leaving 10 bases unmatched. Germline V gives CDR1 SGHTA, CDR2 FQGNSA.

The genes are TRBV7-9 and TRBJ2-2; a possible D gene is TRBD1 (5 bases). Germline lookup yields CDR1 SEHNR and CDR2 FQNEAQ (reference sequence). This CDR3 is 16 amino acids long. V was trimmed by 1 base and J by 1 base, leaving 10 bases between them. The DNA for the CDR3 is TGTGCCAGCAGCTTAGGTCTCGGACAGAACACCGGGGAGCTGTTTTTT. As protein: CASSLGLGQNTGELFF.

This clone was recorded only once. The chain links TRBV2 to TRBJ2-7; D unresolved. This CDR3 has 13 amino acids. V was shortened by 2 bases and J by 2 bases, with 7 bases between the two germline ends. Germline loops: CDR1 SNHLY, CDR2 FYNNEI. The DNA for the CDR3 is TGTGCCAGCAGTGAAAACCGGGCCTACGAGCAGTACTTC. It is translated as CASSENRAYEQYF.

V is TRBV27 and J is TRBJ2-7; D gene uncertain. The V end was cut by 2 bases, the J end by 2 bases, with 7 bases between. The CDR3 is 13 residues long. Germline values: CDR1 MNHEY, CDR2 SMNVEV (reference sequence). This CDR3 reads CASSLSTPYEQYF. CDR3 DNA sequence: TGTGCCAGCAGTTTAAGCACGCCCTACGAGCAGTACTTC.

V and J are TRBV5-1 and TRBJ2-2; 15 nucleotides agree with TRBD2. V shed 5 bases and J 7 bases; nucleotides not matched to a gene: 9. The CDR3 extends over 17 amino acids. Looked up from germline, CDR1 is SGHRS and CDR2 is YFSETQ. This chain's CDR3 is CASSPPGLAGGGGELFF. The CDR3 DNA reads TGCGCCAGCAGTCCTCCGGGACTAGCGGGAGGCGGCGGGGAGCTGTTTTTT.

The CDR3 reads CASSLTGGPQETQYF. The CDR3 region has the DNA TGCGCCAGCAGCTTGACAGGGGGTCCCCAAGAGACCCAGTACTTC. This sequence joins TRBV5-1 and TRBJ2-5; 8 bases fit TRBD1. CDR3 length: 15 residues. V shed 1 base and J 1 base; nucleotides not matched to a gene: 3. Germline V gene sequence: CDR1 SGHRS, CDR2 YFSETQ. Variable domain in full (rest from reference TRBV5-1 and TRBJ2-5): KAGVTQTPRYLIKTRGQQVTLSCSPISGHRSVSWYQQTPGQGLQFLFEYFSETQRNKGNFPGRFSGRQFSNSRSEMNVSTLELGDSALYLCASSLTGGPQETQYFGPGTRLLVL.